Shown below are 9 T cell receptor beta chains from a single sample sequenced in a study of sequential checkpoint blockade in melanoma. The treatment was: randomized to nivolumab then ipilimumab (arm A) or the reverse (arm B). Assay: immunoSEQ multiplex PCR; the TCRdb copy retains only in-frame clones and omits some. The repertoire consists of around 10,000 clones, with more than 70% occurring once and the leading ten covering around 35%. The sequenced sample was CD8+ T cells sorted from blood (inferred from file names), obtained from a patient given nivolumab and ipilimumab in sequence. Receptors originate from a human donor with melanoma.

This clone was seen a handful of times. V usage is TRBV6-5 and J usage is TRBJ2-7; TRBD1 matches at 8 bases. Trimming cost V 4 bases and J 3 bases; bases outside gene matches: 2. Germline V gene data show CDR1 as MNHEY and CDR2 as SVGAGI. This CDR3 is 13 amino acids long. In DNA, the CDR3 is TGTGCCAGCAGTTCAACAGGGGGCTACGAGCAGTACTTC. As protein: CASSSTGGYEQYF.

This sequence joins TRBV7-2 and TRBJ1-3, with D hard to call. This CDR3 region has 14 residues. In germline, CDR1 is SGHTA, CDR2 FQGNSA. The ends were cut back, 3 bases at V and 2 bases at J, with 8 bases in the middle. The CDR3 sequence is CASSLWAPGNTIYF. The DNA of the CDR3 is TGTGCCAGCAGCTTGTGGGCTCCTGGAAACACCATATATTTT.

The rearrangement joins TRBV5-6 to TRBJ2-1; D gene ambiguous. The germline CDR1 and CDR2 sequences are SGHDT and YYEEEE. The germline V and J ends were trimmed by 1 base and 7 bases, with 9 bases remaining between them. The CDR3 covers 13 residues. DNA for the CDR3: TGTGCCAGCAGCTTGCTGATACTTAATGAGCAGTTCTTC. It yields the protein CASSLLILNEQFF.

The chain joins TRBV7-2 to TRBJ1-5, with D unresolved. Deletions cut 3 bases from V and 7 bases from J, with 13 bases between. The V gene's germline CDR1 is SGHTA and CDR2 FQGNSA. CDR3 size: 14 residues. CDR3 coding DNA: TGTGCCAGCAGCTTTGTGGGCCCCTTACAGCCCCAGCATTTT. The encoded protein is CASSFVGPLQPQHF.

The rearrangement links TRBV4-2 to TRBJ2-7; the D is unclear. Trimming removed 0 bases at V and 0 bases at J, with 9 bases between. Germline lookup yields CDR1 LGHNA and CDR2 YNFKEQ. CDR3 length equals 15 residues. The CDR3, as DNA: TGTGCCAGCAGCCAAGAAGATGGGCTCTCCTACGAGCAGTACTTC. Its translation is CASSQEDGLSYEQYF.

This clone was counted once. The CDR3 loop is CASSQDPGTETQYF. The CDR3 region has the DNA TGCGCCAGCAGCCAAGATCCGGGTACAGAGACCCAGTACTTC. J is TRBJ2-5 and V is TRBV4-1; D is unresolved. The CDR3 has 14 amino acids. The V end was cut by 0 bases, the J end by 4 bases, with 9 bases between. Germline V gene data show CDR1 as MGHRA and CDR2 as YSYEKL.

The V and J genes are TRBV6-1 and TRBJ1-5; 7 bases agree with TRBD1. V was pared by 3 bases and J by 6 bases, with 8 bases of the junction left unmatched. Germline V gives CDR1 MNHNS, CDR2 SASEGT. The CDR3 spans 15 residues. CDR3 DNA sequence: TGTGCCAGCAGTGACACCTTGACAGGGCTTCAGCCCCAGCATTTT. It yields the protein CASSDTLTGLQPQHF.

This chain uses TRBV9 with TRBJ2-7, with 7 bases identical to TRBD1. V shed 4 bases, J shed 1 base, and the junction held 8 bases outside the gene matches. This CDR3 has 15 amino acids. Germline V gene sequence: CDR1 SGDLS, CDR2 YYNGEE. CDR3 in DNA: TGTGCCAGCAGCCCCCCCGGGACAGAGTCCTACGAGCAGTACTTC. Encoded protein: CASSPPGTESYEQYF.

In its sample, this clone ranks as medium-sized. The CDR3 loop is CASSLGQGTADTQYF. CDR3 DNA: TGTGCCAGCAGCTTGGGTCAGGGGACCGCAGATACGCAGTATTTT. The chain is built from TRBV7-9 and TRBJ2-3; a possible D gene is TRBD1 (6 bases). The CDR3 is 15 amino acids. The germline CDR1 and CDR2 sequences are SEHNR and FQNEAQ (reference sequence). The V end was cut by 3 bases, the J end by 4 bases, with 14 bases between.